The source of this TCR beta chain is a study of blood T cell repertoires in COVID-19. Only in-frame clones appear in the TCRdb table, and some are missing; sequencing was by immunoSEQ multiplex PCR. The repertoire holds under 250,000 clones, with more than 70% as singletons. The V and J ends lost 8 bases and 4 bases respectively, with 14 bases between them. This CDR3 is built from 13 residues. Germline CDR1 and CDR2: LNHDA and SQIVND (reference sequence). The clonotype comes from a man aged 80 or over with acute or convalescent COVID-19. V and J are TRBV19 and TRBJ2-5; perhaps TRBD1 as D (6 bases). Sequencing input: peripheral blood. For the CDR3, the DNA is TGTGCCAGTTCGGTTTGGGGGCGAGAGACCCAGTACTTC. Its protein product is CASSVWGRETQYF.